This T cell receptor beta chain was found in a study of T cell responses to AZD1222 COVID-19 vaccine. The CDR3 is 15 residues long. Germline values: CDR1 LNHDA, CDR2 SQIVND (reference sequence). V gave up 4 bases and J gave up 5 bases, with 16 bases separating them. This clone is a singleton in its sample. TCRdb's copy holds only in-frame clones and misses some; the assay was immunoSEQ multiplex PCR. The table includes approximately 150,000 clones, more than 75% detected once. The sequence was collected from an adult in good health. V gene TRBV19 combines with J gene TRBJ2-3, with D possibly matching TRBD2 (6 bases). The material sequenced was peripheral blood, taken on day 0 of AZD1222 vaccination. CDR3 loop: CASSTYGRVGDTQYF. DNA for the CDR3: TGTGCCAGTAGTACCTACGGGAGAGTTGGAGATACGCAGTATTTT.